Shown below are 15 T cell receptor beta chains from a single sample sequenced in a study of T cells in Graves' hyperthyroidism and ophthalmopathy. It was RNA transcripts that yielded the amplified TCR beta CDR3 regions. The HTBI primer set drove a first-round RT-PCR of the TCR CDR3. TCRdb reanalysed the multiplex PCR reads using MiXCR and keeps one entry per CDR3 protein. This table holds some 350,000 distinct CDR3 sequences, over 15% found once. The sequenced sample consisted of blood. The receptor source for this set is a woman between 18 and 30 years old with Graves' hyperthyroidism.

There are many counts of this clonotype. This chain joins TRBV6-1 and TRBJ1-5; D call uncertain. V lost 11 bases and J 4 bases, leaving 12 bases between the germline ends. Germline assignment: CDR1 MNHNS and CDR2 SASEGT. The length of the CDR3 is 12 residues. The CDR3 loop is CAGARNNQPQHF. In DNA form, the CDR3 reads TGTGCCGGAGCCAGGAATAATCAGCCCCAGCATTTT.

This clonotype was counted between two and nine times. The chain has TRBV12-3 or TRBV12-4 and TRBJ2-1; D is undetermined. The V and J ends lost 5 bases and 8 bases respectively, with 16 bases between them. The CDR3 sequence is 14 residues long. The CDR3: CASSRAWSSDEQFF. The CDR3 DNA reads as TGTGCCAGCAGTCGGGCCTGGTCCTCCGATGAGCAGTTCTTC.

The chain carries TRBV28 and TRBJ1-2; D not certain. Germline CDR1 is MDHEN and CDR2 is SYDVKM. There are 15 residues in the CDR3. The V end lost 7 bases, the J end lost 3 bases, and 18 bases lay between the germline ends. The CDR3 region has the DNA TGTGCCAGCACCAAACCGGTAGGGTTCGACTATGGCTACACCTTC. This gives the protein CASTKPVGFDYGYTF.

This clonotype came up many times. No DNA is shown, since the ends of the CDR3 on it are uncertain; the CDR3 is the one TCRdb lists. The V call is TRBV24-1, the J call TRBJ1-1. The CDR3 has 12 amino acids, counting both end residues. CDR1 and CDR2 (germline): KGHDR, SFDVKD. CDR3 sequence reads: CATSDFGEEAFF.

The V gene is TRBV6-1, the J gene TRBJ1-1; possibly TRBD1 for D (6 bases). Germline V lookup: CDR1 MNHNS, CDR2 SASEGT. Trimming removed 7 bases at V and 5 bases at J, with 14 bases between. This CDR3 is built from 13 residues. Here the CDR3 DNA reads TGTGCCAGCAAAATCTCAGGGGCGACTGAAGCTTTCTTT. Protein: CASKISGATEAFF.

The rearrangement links TRBV5-1 to TRBJ2-5, with D possibly TRBD2 on 6 matching bases. The CDR3 has 14 residues. V was clipped by 0 bases and J by 8 bases, with 14 bases between them. Per the germline V gene, CDR1 is SGHRS and CDR2 is YFSETQ. The CDR3 DNA follows: TGCGCCAGCAGCTTGGGACTAGGTGTCGGAACCCAGTACTTC. Translated, it gives CASSLGLGVGTQYF.

There are many counts of this clonotype. The rearrangement links TRBV6-1 to TRBJ1-5; D is uncertain. This CDR3 comprises 13 residues. Germline CDR1 is MNHNS and CDR2 is SASEGT. V was shortened by 2 bases and J by 2 bases, with 4 bases between the two germline ends. The CDR3 nucleotides are TGTGCCAGCAGTGAAACGGGCAATCAGCCCCAGCATTTT. Protein sequence: CASSETGNQPQHF.

This clonotype has ten or more counts. The V and J genes are TRBV20-1 and TRBJ2-5, with 8 bases matching TRBD2. With V trimmed by 5 bases and J by 4 bases, 12 bases remained unmatched. The germline gives CDR1 DFQATT, CDR2 SNEGSKA (reference sequence). There are 15 residues in the CDR3. The CDR3 DNA follows: TGCAGTGCTCCCTCGGGCGGGGGGATCCGAGAGACCCAGTACTTC. Protein product: CSAPSGGGIRETQYF.

This clonotype appeared many times. The chain carries TRBV3-1 and TRBJ2-5, with D unresolved. This CDR3 is 16 amino acids long. The V gene's germline CDR1 is LGHDT and CDR2 YNNKEL (reference sequence). V gave up 3 bases and J gave up 0 bases, with 14 bases separating them. The CDR3 spells CASSHPSLPYQETQYF. For the CDR3, the DNA is TGTGCCAGCAGCCACCCGTCCCTACCTTACCAAGAGACCCAGTACTTC.

This clonotype was seen at least ten times. Given a much more abundant clone one base away, this may be a read error. The chain is built from TRBV20-1 and TRBJ2-4; 10 bases map to TRBD1. The CDR3 loop spans 14 amino acids. CDR1 and CDR2 (germline): DFQATT, SNEGSKA (reference sequence). In DNA, the CDR3 is TGCAGTGCTAGAGAGACAGGGGGCAAAAACATTAAGTACTTC. Amino acid sequence: CSARETGGKNIKYF.

Note on this clonotype: Because the CDR3 is missing its conserved closing phenylalanine or tryptophan, this is likely a read error. Because the CDR3's place on the DNA is in doubt, the DNA is left out and the CDR3 is given as listed by TCRdb. The rearrangement links TRBV24-1 to TRBJ2-2. From its first to its last residue, the CDR3 has 17 amino acids. Germline assignment: CDR1 KGHDR and CDR2 SFDVKD. This CDR3 reads CATSDLGNRWDTGELCV.

The table lists this clonotype with many counts. The rearrangement links TRBV27 to TRBJ1-5; no definite D call. The CDR3 is 16 residues long. V was cut by 4 bases and J by 2 bases, with 15 bases left in between. Germline CDR1 MNHEY, CDR2 SMNVEV (reference sequence). DNA of the CDR3: TGTGCCAGCAGTTCCCTCGCCCGGACGGGCAATCAGCCCCAGCATTTT. Encoded protein: CASSSLARTGNQPQHF.

The CDR3 loop reads CASSDPGLAGGIYEQYF. The CDR3 DNA follows: TGTGCCAGCAGTGACCCGGGACTAGCGGGAGGGATTTACGAGCAGTACTTC. The chain recombines TRBV6-4 with TRBJ2-7; the match to TRBD2 covers 16 bases. This CDR3 comprises 17 residues. The junction had 5 bases not matched to a gene; V was cut back by 2 bases and J by 4 bases. CDR1 MRHNA and CDR2 SNTAGT come from the germline V gene.

V is TRBV11-2 and J is TRBJ2-5; 7 bases align to TRBD1. This CDR3 is 13 amino acids long. V lost 3 bases, J lost 4 bases, and 2 bases stayed unmatched. The germline CDR1 and CDR2 sequences are SGHAT and FQNNGV. Here the CDR3 reads CASSFGTAETQYF. As DNA, the CDR3 is TGTGCCAGCAGCTTCGGGACAGCAGAGACCCAGTACTTC.

The sample holds many counts of this clonotype. The chain uses TRBV6-1 and TRBJ2-7, with D maybe TRBD2 (6 bases). The CDR3 length is 13 residues. CDR1 is MNHNS, CDR2 SASEGT, per germline. With 7 bases removed from V and 6 bases from J, the gap between germline ends came to 16 bases. CDR3: CASTQGGSVEQYF. The DNA for the CDR3 is TGTGCCAGCACTCAGGGAGGCTCGGTCGAGCAGTACTTC.